The T cell receptor (beta chain) described here comes from a study of blood T cells in healthy people across ages. Study conclusions and caveats: While age rose, TCR beta diversity per million T cells dropped in a roughly linear way. PBMCs left unsorted prevented a conclusive naive versus antigen-experienced comparison.

Isolated PBMCs totaled at least 6 million in each sample. Using a J-beta primer mix together with a sample-barcoded 5' primer, a second PCR was run for about 7 to 12 cycles. MiXCR, applied by TCRdb to the 5' RACE reads, yields one record per CDR3 protein. Of approximately 1.5 million distinct CDR3 sequences listed, about 32% are singletons. Details on this clonotype: Its antigen is not identified.

The receptor was derived from a woman aged 25-40 years in good health. The source material was blood.

The CDR3 bases are TGTGCCAGCAGTGTCTGGGGGGCGCCTGAAAAACTGTTTTTT. It codes for CASSVWGAPEKLFF. The chain joins TRBV2 to TRBJ1-4, with D possibly being TRBD1 (6 bases). CDR1 is SNHLY and CDR2 is FYNNEI in the germline V gene. This CDR3 has 14 amino acids. Trimming stripped 4 bases from V and 7 bases from J, with 13 bases between.